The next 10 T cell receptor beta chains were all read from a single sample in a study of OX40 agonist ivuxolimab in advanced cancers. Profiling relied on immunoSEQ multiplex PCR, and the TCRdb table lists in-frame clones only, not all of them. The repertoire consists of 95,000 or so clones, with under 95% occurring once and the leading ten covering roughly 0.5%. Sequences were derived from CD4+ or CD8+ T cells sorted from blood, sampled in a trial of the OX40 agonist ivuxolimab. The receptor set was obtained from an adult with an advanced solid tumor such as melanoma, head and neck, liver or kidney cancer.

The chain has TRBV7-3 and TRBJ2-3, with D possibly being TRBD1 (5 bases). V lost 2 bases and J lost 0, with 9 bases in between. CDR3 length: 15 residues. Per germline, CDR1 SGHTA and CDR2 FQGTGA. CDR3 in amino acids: CASSLDSMSTDTQYF. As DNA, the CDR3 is TGTGCCAGCAGCTTAGACAGCATGAGCACAGATACGCAGTATTTT.

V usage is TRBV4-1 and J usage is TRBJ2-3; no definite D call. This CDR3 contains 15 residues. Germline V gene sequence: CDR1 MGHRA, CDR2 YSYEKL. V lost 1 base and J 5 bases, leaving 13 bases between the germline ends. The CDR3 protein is CASSQGQESGDTQYF. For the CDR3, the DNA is TGCGCCAGCAGCCAAGGGCAAGAATCTGGAGATACGCAGTATTTT.

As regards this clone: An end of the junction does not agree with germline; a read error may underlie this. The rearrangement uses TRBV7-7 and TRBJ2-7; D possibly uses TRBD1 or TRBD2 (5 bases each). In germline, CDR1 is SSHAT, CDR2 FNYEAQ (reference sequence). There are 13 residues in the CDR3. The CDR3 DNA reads TGTGCTAGCAGCTTAGTAGAGGGGTATGAGCAGTACTTC. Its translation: CASSLVEGYEQYF.

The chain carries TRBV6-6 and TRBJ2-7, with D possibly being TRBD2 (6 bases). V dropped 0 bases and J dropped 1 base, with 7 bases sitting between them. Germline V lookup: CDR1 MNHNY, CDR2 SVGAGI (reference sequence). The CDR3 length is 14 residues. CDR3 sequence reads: CASSYSGGSYEQYF. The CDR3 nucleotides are TGTGCCAGCAGTTACTCGGGGGGATCCTACGAGCAGTACTTC.

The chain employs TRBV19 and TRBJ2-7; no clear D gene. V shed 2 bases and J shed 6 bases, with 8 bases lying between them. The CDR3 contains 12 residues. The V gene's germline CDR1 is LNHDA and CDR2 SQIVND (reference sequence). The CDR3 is CASSIRGSEQYF. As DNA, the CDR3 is TGTGCCAGTAGTATAAGAGGTTCCGAGCAGTACTTC.

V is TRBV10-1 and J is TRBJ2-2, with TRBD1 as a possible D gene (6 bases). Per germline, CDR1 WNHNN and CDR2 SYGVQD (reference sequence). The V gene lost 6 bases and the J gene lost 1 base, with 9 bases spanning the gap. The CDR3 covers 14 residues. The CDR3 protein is CASRQGGNTGELFF. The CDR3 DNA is TGCGCCAGCAGACAGGGTGGGAACACCGGGGAGCTGTTTTTT.

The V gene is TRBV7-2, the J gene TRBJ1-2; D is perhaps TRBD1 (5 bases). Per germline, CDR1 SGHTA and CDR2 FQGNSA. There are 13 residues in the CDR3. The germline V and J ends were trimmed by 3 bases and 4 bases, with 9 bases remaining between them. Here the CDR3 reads CASSFRQPYGYTF. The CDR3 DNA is TGTGCCAGCAGCTTTAGACAGCCCTATGGCTACACCTTC.

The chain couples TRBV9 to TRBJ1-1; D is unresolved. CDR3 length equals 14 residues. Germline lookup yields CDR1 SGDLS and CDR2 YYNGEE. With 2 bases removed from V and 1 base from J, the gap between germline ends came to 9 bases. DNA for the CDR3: TGTGCCAGCAGCGTCGGACCCTCGAACACTGAAGCTTTCTTT. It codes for CASSVGPSNTEAFF.

CDR3 sequence: CASSPSGGRGYNQPQHF. The CDR3 DNA is TGTGCCAGCAGCCCCTCAGGCGGCAGGGGGTACAATCAGCCCCAGCATTTT. The chain recombines TRBV5-5 with TRBJ1-5; 7 bases match TRBD1. The CDR3 loop spans 17 amino acids. J lost 3 bases, V lost 4 bases, and 13 bases had no gene match. CDR1 is SGHKS and CDR2 is YYEKEE in the germline V gene (reference sequence).

CDR3 in DNA: TGTGCCAGCAGCTTAGCGGGGTCCGGGGAGCTGTTTTTT. Translating it yields CASSLAGSGELFF. The V gene is TRBV11-1, the J gene TRBJ2-2, with D uncertain. The germline V gene has CDR1 SGHAT and CDR2 FQDESV (reference sequence). This CDR3 region has 13 residues. The germline V and J ends were trimmed by 0 bases and 6 bases, with 5 bases remaining between them.